The clone carrying this T cell receptor beta chain was seen at least ten times. Its specificity is not known. Sequencing used immunoSEQ multiplex PCR; TCRdb keeps in-frame clones, though not all of them. Observed are roughly 41,000 clones, no singletons, with the top ten taking 5.5% to 6%. Peripheral blood was collected from the related graft donor on the marrow donation day. The data belong to a study of T cells after posttransplantation cyclophosphamide. This CDR3 has 15 residues. V lost 2 bases, J lost 4 bases, and 12 bases lay in between. Study-wide results and caveats: Later blood repertoires were often dominated by clones from the donor CD8+ memory compartment. Blood and skin or GI T cell repertoires showed limited TRB overlap. Recipient CMV seropositivity and CMV reactivation strongly tracked TRB clonality.

The rearrangement joins TRBV12-3 or TRBV12-4 to TRBJ1-5; tentatively, D is TRBD1 (6 bases). The sample taken for sequencing was PBMCs. The receptor was isolated from a man aged 25 to 40 in good health and a related stem cell transplant donor. The CDR3 sequence is CASSLRQGINQPQHF. The CDR3 DNA is TGTGCCAGCAGTTTAAGGCAGGGGATTAATCAGCCCCAGCATTTT.